The rows below give T cell receptor beta chains drawn from one sample of a study of blood T cell repertoires in COVID-19. Libraries were prepared by immunoSEQ multiplex PCR; TCRdb keeps only in-frame clonotypes and omits some of them. Of 150,000 to 180,000 clones in the sample, approximately 85% were seen once. What was sequenced was peripheral blood. The source is a man in his sixties with COVID-19, enrolled during active disease. The CDR3 runs from the conserved cysteine through the conserved F or W. The order of the fields is V gene, J gene, CDR3 protein.

TRBV3-1/TRBV3-2,TRBJ1-2,CASSRDTVGYTF
TRBV29-1,TRBJ1-2,CSVEAGNLRNYGYTF
TRBV3-1/TRBV3-2,TRBJ2-7,CASSQEGGWSVEQYF
TRBV7-2,TRBJ2-3,CASRGMVGAVDTQYF
TRBV7-9,TRBJ1-4,CASSLGGEGLGEKLFF
TRBV6-2/TRBV6-3,TRBJ2-1,CASSGHPEYNEQFF
TRBV5-1,TRBJ1-1,CASSLTTGTGSTEAFF
TRBV28,TRBJ1-4,CASDSPATNEKLFF
TRBV6-5,TRBJ1-6,CASRKDRANNSPLHF
TRBV7-9,TRBJ1-2,CASSLATIGGANYGYTF
TRBV24-1,TRBJ1-1,CATSDLESGQLDTEAFF
TRBV5-4,TRBJ1-4,CASSSQGATNEKLFF
TRBV18,TRBJ2-1,CASSTSGGDIEQFF
TRBV18,TRBJ1-3,CASSQALGQGTSTGNTIYF
TRBV18,TRBJ2-2,CASSPQGGGELFF
TRBV25-1,TRBJ1-1,CASSDPSESARAFF
TRBV11-3,TRBJ1-1,CASSANRNTEAFF
TRBV19,TRBJ1-1,CASSMYRIGDTEAFF
TRBV28,TRBJ1-2,CASSLWIRTGDKYGYTF
TRBV18,TRBJ1-1,CASSLMFLGGRNTEAFF
TRBV2,TRBJ2-7,CASSEAGGNGYEQYF
TRBV11-2,TRBJ1-4,CASSPGQQNEKLFF
TRBV5-6,TRBJ1-4,CASSPVAGSEKLFF
TRBV9,TRBJ1-2,CASSPRETGWGYGYTF
TRBV7-3,TRBJ2-1,CASSLGGQGIDEQFF
TRBV7-2,TRBJ2-5,CASSAAGVKTQYF
TRBV24-1,TRBJ2-3,CATSEVAGGPDTQYF
TRBV5-6,TRBJ1-1,CASSSRQALRVPAFF
TRBV3-1/TRBV3-2,TRBJ1-2,CASSHPGSYGYTF
TRBV19,TRBJ2-1,CASSPRPPTSAEPHNEQFF
TRBV24-1,TRBJ2-1,CATRGGSLGNEQFF
TRBV7-9,TRBJ1-1,CAAGQGEGTSEAFF
TRBV6-5,TRBJ2-7,CASSYDRSLLYEQYF
TRBV24-1,TRBJ1-5,CATSDYQQPQHF
TRBV19,TRBJ1-2,CASSIGDRGIYYGYTF
TRBV7-2,TRBJ1-2,CATGVYGYTF
TRBV4-3,TRBJ1-3,CASSQAKRLYGNTIYF
TRBV12-3/TRBV12-4,TRBJ1-5,CASSQGTGSQHF
TRBV30,TRBJ1-4,CAWSVFQAAQLFF
TRBV2,TRBJ1-2,CASSRDSSNYGYTF
TRBV7-2,TRBJ2-1,CASSSGLAGYNEQFF
TRBV19,TRBJ1-1,CASGERAGYTEAFF
TRBV19,TRBJ1-1,CASSLYRGGAEAFF
TRBV30,TRBJ2-2,CAWRYITGELFF
TRBV9,TRBJ2-1,CASSVDIRGRPYNEQFF